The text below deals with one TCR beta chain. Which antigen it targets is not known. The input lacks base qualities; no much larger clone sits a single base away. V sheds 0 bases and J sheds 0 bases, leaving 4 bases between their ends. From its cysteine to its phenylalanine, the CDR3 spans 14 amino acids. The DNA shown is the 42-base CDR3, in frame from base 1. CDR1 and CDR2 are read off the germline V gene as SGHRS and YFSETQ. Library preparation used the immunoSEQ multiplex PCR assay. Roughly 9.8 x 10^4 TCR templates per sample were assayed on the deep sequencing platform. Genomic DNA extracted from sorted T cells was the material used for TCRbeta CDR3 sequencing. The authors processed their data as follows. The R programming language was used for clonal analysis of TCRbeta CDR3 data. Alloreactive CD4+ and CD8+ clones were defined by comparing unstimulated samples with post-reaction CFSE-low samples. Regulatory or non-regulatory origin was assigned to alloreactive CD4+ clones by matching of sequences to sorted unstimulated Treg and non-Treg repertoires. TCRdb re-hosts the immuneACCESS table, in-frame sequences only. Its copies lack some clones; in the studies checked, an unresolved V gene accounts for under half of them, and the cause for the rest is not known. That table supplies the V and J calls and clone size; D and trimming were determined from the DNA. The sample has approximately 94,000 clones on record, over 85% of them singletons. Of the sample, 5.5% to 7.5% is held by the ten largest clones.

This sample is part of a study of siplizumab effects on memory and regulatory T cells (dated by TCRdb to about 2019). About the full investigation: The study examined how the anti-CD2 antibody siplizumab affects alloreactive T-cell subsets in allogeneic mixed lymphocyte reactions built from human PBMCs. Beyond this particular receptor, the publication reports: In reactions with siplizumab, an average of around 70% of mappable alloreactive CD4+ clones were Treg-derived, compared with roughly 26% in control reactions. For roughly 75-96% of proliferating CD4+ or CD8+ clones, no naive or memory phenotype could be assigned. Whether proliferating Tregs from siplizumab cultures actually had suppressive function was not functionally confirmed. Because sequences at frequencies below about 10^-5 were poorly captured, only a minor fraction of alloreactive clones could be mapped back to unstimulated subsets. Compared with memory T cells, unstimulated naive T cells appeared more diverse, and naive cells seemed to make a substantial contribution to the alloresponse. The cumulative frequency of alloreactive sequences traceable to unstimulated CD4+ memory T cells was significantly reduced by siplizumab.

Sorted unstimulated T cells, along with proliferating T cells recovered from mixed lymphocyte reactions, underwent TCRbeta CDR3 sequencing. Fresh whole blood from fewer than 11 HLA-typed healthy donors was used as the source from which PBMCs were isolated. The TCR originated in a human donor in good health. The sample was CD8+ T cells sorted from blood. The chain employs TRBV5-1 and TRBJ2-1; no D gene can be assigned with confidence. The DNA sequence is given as TGCGCCAGCAGCTTGGCTAGCTCCTACAATGAGCAGTTCTTC. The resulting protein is CASSLASSYNEQFF.